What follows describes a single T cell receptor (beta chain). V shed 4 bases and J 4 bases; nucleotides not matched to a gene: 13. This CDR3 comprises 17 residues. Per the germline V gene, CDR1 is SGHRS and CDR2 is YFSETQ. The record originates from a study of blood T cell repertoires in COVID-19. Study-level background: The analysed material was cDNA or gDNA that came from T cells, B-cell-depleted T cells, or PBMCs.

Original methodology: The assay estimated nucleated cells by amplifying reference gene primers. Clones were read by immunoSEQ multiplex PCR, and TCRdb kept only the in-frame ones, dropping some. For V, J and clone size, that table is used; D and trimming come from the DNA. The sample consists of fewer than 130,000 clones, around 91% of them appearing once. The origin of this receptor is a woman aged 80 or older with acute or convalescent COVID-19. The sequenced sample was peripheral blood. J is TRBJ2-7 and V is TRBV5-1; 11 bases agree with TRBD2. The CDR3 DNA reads TGCGCCAGCAGCCCGAGATTCGCCGGGACTAGCGGATACGAGCAGTACTTC. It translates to CASSPRFAGTSGYEQYF.